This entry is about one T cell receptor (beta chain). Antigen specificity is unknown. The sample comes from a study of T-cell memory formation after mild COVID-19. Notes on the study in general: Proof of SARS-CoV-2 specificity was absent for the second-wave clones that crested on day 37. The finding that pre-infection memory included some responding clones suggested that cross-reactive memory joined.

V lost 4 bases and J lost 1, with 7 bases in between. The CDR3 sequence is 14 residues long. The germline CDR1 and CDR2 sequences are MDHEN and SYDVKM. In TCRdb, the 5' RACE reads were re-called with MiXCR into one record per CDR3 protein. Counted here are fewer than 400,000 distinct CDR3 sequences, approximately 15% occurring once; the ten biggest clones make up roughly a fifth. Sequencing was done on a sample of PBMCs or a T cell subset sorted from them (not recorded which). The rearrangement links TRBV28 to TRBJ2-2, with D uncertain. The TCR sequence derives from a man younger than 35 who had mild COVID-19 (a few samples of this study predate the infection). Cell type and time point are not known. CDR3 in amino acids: CASSSIQNTGELFF. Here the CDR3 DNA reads TGTGCCAGCAGTTCGATACAGAACACCGGGGAGCTGTTTTTT.